This TCR beta chain was captured by sequencing in a study of blood T cell repertoires in COVID-19. Study at large: Material from acute and convalescent COVID-19 was sourced from the United States, Italy and Spain. The analysed material was cDNA or gDNA that came from T cells, B-cell-depleted T cells, or PBMCs.

Authors' methods: Using reference gene primer amplification, nucleated cell counts were estimated. The protocol was immunoSEQ multiplex PCR, while the TCRdb copy is restricted to in-frame clones and leaves out a portion. The V and J calls and the clone size are those of that table, but D and trimming were determined from the DNA. The sample shows 380,000 or so clones, roughly 90% of them seen only once. Trimming stripped 2 bases from V and 1 base from J, with 12 bases between. The CDR3 sequence is 16 residues long. CDR1 MDHEN and CDR2 SYDVKM come from the germline V gene. The sequence was obtained from a man aged 35-49 years with acute or convalescent COVID-19. The sample consisted of peripheral blood. The gene calls are TRBV28 and TRBJ1-3, with D possibly matching TRBD1 (6 bases). CDR3 in amino acids: CASSLGRRGSGNTIYF. The DNA of the CDR3 is TGTGCCAGCAGTTTAGGGCGCAGGGGTTCTGGAAACACCATATATTTT.